This passage covers 21 T cell receptor beta chains from one sample sequenced in a study of cytomegalovirus exposure and HLA in healthy donors. PCR employed 60 Vbeta and 13 Jbeta primers. Profiled with immunoSEQ multiplex PCR; TCRdb holds only in-frame clones, not every one. This sample has about 76,000 clones, with around 70% found just once. Source material: PBMCs. Source of these receptors: a woman between 40 and 55 years old in good health and CMV-seropositive.

This clone was recorded once. CDR3 DNA sequence: TGCGCCAGCAGCCTCGGGGAGTTCGGATACGAGCAGTACTTC. Its protein is CASSLGEFGYEQYF. This chain joins TRBV5-1 and TRBJ2-7; TRBD2 is a possible D gene (5 bases). Germline V lookup: CDR1 SGHRS, CDR2 YFSETQ. The CDR3 runs to 14 residues. The V end lost 4 bases, the J end lost 4 bases, and 15 bases lay between the germline ends.

The chain couples TRBV4-3 to TRBJ2-1, with D possibly being TRBD2 (6 bases). The CDR3 is made up of 14 amino acids. V was shortened by 5 bases and J by 4 bases, with 12 bases between the two germline ends. Germline-derived CDR1 and CDR2 are LGHNA and YSLEER. CDR3 bases: TGCGCCAGCAGCAAACTCGGGGGTTACAATGAGCAGTTCTTC. Encoded protein: CASSKLGGYNEQFF.

This clone was counted only a few times. V and J are TRBV29-1 and TRBJ2-3; no clear D. Per the germline V gene, CDR1 is SQVTM and CDR2 is ANQGSEA. Trimming pared 8 bases from V and 1 base from J, leaving 10 bases between. This CDR3 is 12 amino acids long. The CDR3, as DNA: TGCAGCCATACCACAGGCACAGATACGCAGTATTTT. The encoded protein is CSHTTGTDTQYF.

The gene calls are TRBV5-1 and TRBJ2-2, with a possible D match to TRBD2 (6 bases). Germline V gene lookup returns CDR1 SGHRS and CDR2 YFSETQ. The CDR3 contains 14 residues. V shed 0 bases and J shed 6 bases, with 9 bases lying between them. The CDR3 DNA follows: TGCGCCAGCAGCTTGGACTGGGAGGCCGGGGAGCTGTTTTTT. It yields the protein CASSLDWEAGELFF.

DNA for the CDR3: TGTGCCAGCAGAAGATTAAGGGGTCTCAATGAGCAGTTCTTC. It codes for CASRRLRGLNEQFF. J is TRBJ2-1 and V is TRBV6-1, with D tentatively TRBD1 (5 bases). CDR1 MNHNS and CDR2 SASEGT come from the germline V gene. The CDR3 covers 14 residues. Trimming removed 6 bases at V and 6 bases at J, with 15 bases between.

This clone showed up just a few times. Additional DNA sequences in this sample encode the identical CDR3. The V call is TRBV5-1, the J call TRBJ1-1, with D hard to call. The CDR3 sequence is 11 residues long. Germline V CDR1 and CDR2: SGHRS, YFSETQ. V was cut by 1 base and J by 7 bases, with 5 bases left in between. In DNA, the CDR3 is TGCGCCAGCAGCTTGTCAGGTGAAGCTTTCTTT. It translates to CASSLSGEAFF.

This clone came up a few times. The chain uses TRBV4-1 and TRBJ2-7, with D possibly matching TRBD1 (5 bases). Germline-derived CDR1 and CDR2 are MGHRA and YSYEKL. This CDR3 contains 14 residues. The V end was cut by 0 bases, the J end by 13 bases, with 19 bases between. CDR3 protein: CASSQDPREGAAYF. The CDR3 DNA follows: TGCGCCAGCAGCCAAGACCCCAGAGAAGGGGCCGCTTACTTC.

The chain employs TRBV28 and TRBJ1-4; D uncertain. V was cut by 8 bases and J by 0 bases, with 7 bases left in between. CDR3 size: 13 residues. Germline loops: CDR1 MDHEN, CDR2 SYDVKM. The CDR3 sequence: CASEEATNEKLFF. The CDR3 bases are TGTGCCAGCGAGGAAGCAACTAATGAAAAACTGTTTTTT.

The chain combines TRBV29-1 with TRBJ2-5, with 7 bases fitting TRBD2. The germline CDR1 and CDR2 sequences are SQVTM and ANQGSEA. The CDR3 covers 14 residues. V was pared by 4 bases and J by 4 bases, with 9 bases of the junction left unmatched. CDR3 coding DNA: TGCAGCGTTGTGGCCGGACTAGTCCTAGAGACCCAGTACTTC. Its translation is CSVVAGLVLETQYF.

V gene TRBV25-1 combines with J gene TRBJ2-1, with 8 bases aligning to TRBD1. After removal of 2 bases from V and 13 bases from J, the junction contained 10 bases not matched to a gene. The CDR3 contains 14 residues. Germline CDR1 reads MGHDK; CDR2 reads SYGVNS. The CDR3 here is CASSEGGGGTGQFF. CDR3 in DNA: TGTGCCAGCAGTGAAGGCGGTGGGGGGACAGGCCAGTTCTTC.

About this clone: The conserved closing phenylalanine or tryptophan is absent in this CDR3, likely reflecting a read error. The chain carries TRBV29-1 and TRBJ1-4, with D perhaps TRBD1 (6 bases). CDR1 and CDR2 (germline): SQVTM, ANQGSEA. The CDR3 extends over 15 amino acids. Trimming took 7 bases from V and 3 from J, leaving 18 bases between them. CDR3 amino acids: CSASGGLGSNEKLFV. CDR3 DNA sequence: TGCAGCGCCTCGGGGGGGCTGGGGTCTAATGAAAAACTGTTTGTT.

The chain joins TRBV28 to TRBJ2-2; D unclear. CDR1 is MDHEN and CDR2 is SYDVKM in the germline V gene. Trimming removed 3 bases from V and 1 base from J, with 9 bases in between. CDR3 length equals 15 residues. The CDR3 DNA is TGTGCCAGCAGTTTTACTCTAATGAACACCGGGGAGCTGTTTTTT. It yields the protein CASSFTLMNTGELFF.

V gene TRBV7-2 combines with J gene TRBJ2-2, with TRBD1 matching over 8 bases. CDR1 SGHTA and CDR2 FQGNSA come from the germline V gene. This CDR3 contains 16 residues. With V trimmed by 2 bases and J by 4 bases, 6 bases remained unmatched. CDR3 residues: CASSLSGGASTGELFF. The CDR3 bases are TGTGCCAGCAGCTTATCAGGGGGCGCGAGCACCGGGGAGCTGTTTTTT.

The chain carries TRBV4-1 and TRBJ2-6; TRBD1 might be the D (5 bases). Germline CDR1 and CDR2: MGHRA and YSYEKL. The ends were cut back, 4 bases at V and 2 bases at J, with 21 bases in the middle. The CDR3 is made up of 19 amino acids. In DNA, the CDR3 is TGCGCCAGCAGCCCCTCCGGCGGACATAGGACACCTGGGGCCAACGTCCTGACTTTC. This encodes CASSPSGGHRTPGANVLTF.

The chain employs TRBV30 and TRBJ2-2; no clear D. Trimming cost V 2 bases and J 8 bases, with 15 bases left between them. This CDR3 has 14 residues. Germline loops: CDR1 GTSNPN, CDR2 SVGIG (reference sequence). This CDR3 is CAWSSPGGVGELFF. The CDR3 DNA reads TGTGCCTGGAGTTCACCCGGCGGTGTAGGGGAGCTGTTTTTT.

This clone was recorded once. The chain is built from TRBV2 and TRBJ1-3, with 8 bases fitting TRBD1. V gave up 5 bases and J gave up 4 bases; unmatched junction bases: 4. Per the germline V gene, CDR1 is SNHLY and CDR2 is FYNNEI. The CDR3 totals 14 residues. CDR3 residues: CASSSDRAGNTIYF. The CDR3 DNA reads TGTGCCAGCAGTTCGGACAGGGCAGGAAACACCATATATTTT. The full variable domain, its missing parts supplied by reference TRBV2 and TRBJ1-3, is EPEVTQTPSHQVTQMGQEVILRCVPISNHLYFYWYRQILGQKVEFLVSFYNNEISEKSEIFDDQFSVERPDGSNFTLKIRSTKLEDSAMYFCASSSDRAGNTIYFGEGSWLTVV.

This clone was observed a few times. This chain connects TRBV7-7 to TRBJ2-1; 10 nucleotides align to TRBD1. The germline V gene encodes CDR1 SSHAT and CDR2 FNYEAQ (reference sequence). This CDR3 is built from 13 residues. Trimming removed 5 bases from V and 7 bases from J; junction bases left unmatched: 2. Written as DNA, the CDR3 is TGTGCCAGCAGCGGGGGACAGGGGAATGAGCAGTTCTTC. Translating gives CASSGGQGNEQFF.

The chain has TRBV5-4 and TRBJ2-1, with no clear D. V was pared by 0 bases and J by 6 bases, with 4 bases between. The V gene's germline CDR1 is SGHNT and CDR2 YYREEE (reference sequence). The CDR3 spans 12 residues. The CDR3 region has the DNA TGTGCCAGCAGCTTGGTCAGCAATGAGCAGTTCTTC. It encodes CASSLVSNEQFF.

This chain joins TRBV14 and TRBJ2-7, with 9 positions matching TRBD2. The CDR3 totals 13 residues. Germline V gene lookup returns CDR1 SGHDN and CDR2 FVKESK. Trimming took 8 bases from V and 1 from J; bases not matched to a gene: 3. The CDR3 reads CASASGKSYEQYF. In DNA, the CDR3 is TGTGCCAGCGCTAGCGGGAAATCCTACGAGCAGTACTTC.

V gene TRBV4-1 combines with J gene TRBJ2-5; a possible D gene is TRBD2 (6 bases). V was cut by 5 bases and J by 1 base, with 11 bases left in between. The CDR3 totals 14 residues. CDR1 and CDR2 (germline): MGHRA, YSYEKL. CDR3 in DNA: TGCGCCAGCAGCGTGGGGGGTACCCAAGAGACCCAGTACTTC. Translating gives CASSVGGTQETQYF.

This clone came up a few times. The chain uses TRBV30 and TRBJ2-1, with a possible D match to TRBD2 (7 bases). The CDR3 is 14 amino acids. V was shortened by 3 bases and J by 4 bases, with 13 bases between the two germline ends. Per germline, CDR1 GTSNPN and CDR2 SVGIG (reference sequence). CDR3 nucleotides: TGTGCCTGGAGGACGGGGGGCTCTTACAATGAGCAGTTCTTC. Residues: CAWRTGGSYNEQFF.